The 29 T cell receptor beta chains presented below share a single source sample, sequenced in a study of cytomegalovirus exposure and HLA in healthy donors. PCR was performed using 60 Vbeta and 13 Jbeta primers. Generated by immunoSEQ multiplex PCR, the TCRdb table keeps only in-frame clones and is missing some. This sample has 250,000 to 350,000 clones, with 80% to 90% found just once. The sample comprised PBMCs. These TCRs come from a man aged 35-49 years in good health and CMV-seropositive.

V and J are TRBV5-1 and TRBJ2-1, with D perhaps TRBD1 (6 bases). Germline V CDR1 and CDR2: SGHRS, YFSETQ. The CDR3 contains 16 residues. Trimming cost V 0 bases and J 0 bases, with 10 bases left between them. DNA of the CDR3: TGCGCCAGCAGCTTGGCCTTAGGGGGCTCCTACAATGAGCAGTTCTTC. It specifies CASSLALGGSYNEQFF.

This chain links TRBV10-3 with TRBJ2-7; 9 bases agree with TRBD1. Germline V gene lookup returns CDR1 ENHRY and CDR2 SYGVKD. The CDR3 loop spans 16 amino acids. With 4 bases clipped from V and 5 bases from J, the junction kept 12 bases outside the gene matches. DNA of the CDR3: TGTGCCATCAGTGGGCCGACAGGGGGACCGTCACACGAGCAGTACTTC. It specifies CAISGPTGGPSHEQYF.

The gene calls are TRBV19 and TRBJ2-7, with a weak D call TRBD2 (6 bases). The CDR3 contains 15 residues. The germline gives CDR1 LNHDA, CDR2 SQIVND (reference sequence). The V end was cut by 1 base, the J end by 3 bases, with 13 bases between. CDR3 nucleotides: TGTGCCAGTAGTATAGGACCGGGACTCATCTACGAGCAGTACTTC. Amino acid sequence: CASSIGPGLIYEQYF. The full variable domain, its missing parts supplied by reference TRBV19 and TRBJ2-7, is DGGITQSPKYLFRKEGQNVTLSCEQNLNHDAMYWYRQDPGQGLRLIYYSQIVNDFQKGDIAEGYSVSREKKESFPLTVTSAQKNPTAFYLCASSIGPGLIYEQYFGPGTRLTVT.

This clone was detected once. CDR3 nucleotides: TGTGCCAGCAGCCACTTAACTAGTACCCCACCCGAGCAGTACTTC. Its protein is CASSHLTSTPPEQYF. The V gene is TRBV28, the J gene TRBJ2-7, with D possibly matching TRBD2 (5 bases). The length of the CDR3 is 15 residues. Trimming took 6 bases from V and 6 from J, leaving 21 bases between them. Germline lookup yields CDR1 MDHEN and CDR2 SYDVKM. Combining the CDR3 with reference TRBV28 and TRBJ2-7 gives the whole variable domain DVKVTQSSRYLVKRTGEKVFLECVQDMDHENMFWYRQDPGLGLRLIYFSYDVKMKEKGDIPEGYSVSREKKERFSLILESASTNQTSMYLCASSHLTSTPPEQYFGPGTRLTVT.

This CDR3 is CASTGTGYGYTF. The CDR3 bases are TGTGCCAGTACAGGGACAGGGTATGGCTACACCTTC. This chain uses TRBV19 with TRBJ1-2, with TRBD1 matching 9 bases. This CDR3 spans 12 amino acids. The junction had 2 bases not matched to a gene; V was cut back by 7 bases and J by 5 bases. Germline loops: CDR1 LNHDA, CDR2 SQIVND (reference sequence). The full variable domain, its missing parts supplied by reference TRBV19 and TRBJ1-2, is DGGITQSPKYLFRKEGQNVTLSCEQNLNHDAMYWYRQDPGQGLRLIYYSQIVNDFQKGDIAEGYSVSREKKESFPLTVTSAQKNPTAFYLCASTGTGYGYTFGSGTRLTVV.

DNA of the CDR3: TGCGCCAGCAGCTTGGCCTCTAGCGGGAGGGGTTACGAGCAGTACTTC. As protein: CASSLASSGRGYEQYF. This rearrangement joins TRBV5-1 to TRBJ2-5; 12 nucleotides align to TRBD2. Near its end, the DNA agrees better with TRBJ2-7, so the J call may be wrong. This CDR3 is 16 amino acids long. The germline gives CDR1 SGHRS, CDR2 YFSETQ.

The chain carries TRBV6-1 and TRBJ2-3; D is unresolved. Trimming removed 8 bases from V and 2 bases from J, with 11 bases in between. The CDR3 sequence is 13 residues long. Germline CDR1 MNHNS, CDR2 SASEGT. The DNA of the CDR3 is TGTGCCAGCCTCTCCGCGAACACAGATACGCAGTATTTT. This encodes CASLSANTDTQYF.

The rearrangement joins TRBV2 to TRBJ1-5; no definite D call. The CDR3 covers 13 residues. V was trimmed by 6 bases and J by 4 bases, leaving 10 bases between them. Germline CDR1 is SNHLY and CDR2 is FYNNEI. Written as DNA, the CDR3 is TGTGCCAGCAGGGCAGGCGTGAATCAGCCCCAGCATTTT. The encoded protein is CASRAGVNQPQHF.

The chain joins TRBV10-2 to TRBJ2-1; TRBD2 aligns across 8 bases. The CDR3 has 15 amino acids. Germline trimming cut 4 bases from V and 12 bases from J; bases unmatched to any gene: 14. Germline V gene lookup returns CDR1 WSHSY and CDR2 SAAADI. The CDR3 sequence is CASSGGLGDTMRQFF. Written as DNA, the CDR3 is TGCGCCAGCAGTGGGGGACTAGGGGATACAATGAGGCAGTTCTTC.

This clone was observed at least ten times. The V call is TRBV9, the J call TRBJ2-1; D unresolved. There are 16 residues in the CDR3. The V and J ends lost 3 bases and 0 bases respectively, with 13 bases between them. Germline V gives CDR1 SGDLS, CDR2 YYNGEE. CDR3 amino acids: CASSAKQSSSYNEQFF. As DNA, the CDR3 is TGTGCCAGCAGCGCCAAACAGAGTAGCTCCTACAATGAGCAGTTCTTC.

This chain uses TRBV27 with TRBJ2-7, with D possibly TRBD2 on 6 matching bases. CDR1 MNHEY and CDR2 SMNVEV come from the germline V gene (reference sequence). CDR3 length: 14 amino acids. V gave up 2 bases and J gave up 2 bases, with 10 bases separating them. The CDR3 sequence is CASSLGLAPYEQYF. The CDR3, as DNA: TGTGCCAGCAGTTTAGGGCTAGCGCCCTACGAGCAGTACTTC.

The chain couples TRBV7-9 to TRBJ2-7; no clear D. The CDR3 covers 12 residues. V lost 3 bases and J lost 9, with 12 bases in between. Germline CDR1 reads SEHNR; CDR2 reads FQNEAQ (reference sequence). The CDR3 is CASSLGRHWQYF. In DNA, the CDR3 is TGTGCCAGCAGCTTGGGCCGGCATTGGCAGTACTTC.

The table lists this clone with a few counts. This chain uses TRBV2 with TRBJ2-2; TRBD1 matches at 8 bases. The CDR3 is 14 amino acids. CDR1 and CDR2 (germline): SNHLY, FYNNEI. With 7 bases clipped from V and 0 bases from J, the junction kept 1 base outside the gene matches. The CDR3, as DNA: TGTGCCAGCACAGGGGGCCCGAACACCGGGGAGCTGTTTTTT. This gives the protein CASTGGPNTGELFF. The variable domain in full, completed from reference TRBV2 and TRBJ2-2, reads EPEVTQTPSHQVTQMGQEVILRCVPISNHLYFYWYRQILGQKVEFLVSFYNNEISEKSEIFDDQFSVERPDGSNFTLKIRSTKLEDSAMYFCASTGGPNTGELFFGEGSRLTVL.

The count of this clone is one. The genes are TRBV19 and TRBJ1-1; D is perhaps TRBD1 (6 bases). Looked up from germline, CDR1 is LNHDA and CDR2 is SQIVND (reference sequence). Trimming shortened V by 5 bases and J by 0 bases, and 13 bases separated the two germline ends. The CDR3 is 15 residues long. The CDR3 region is CASSLSGGMNTEAFF. For the CDR3, the DNA is TGTGCCAGTAGTTTAAGTGGGGGCATGAACACTGAAGCTTTCTTT.

J is TRBJ2-5 and V is TRBV6-5; TRBD2 matches 14 bases. CDR3 length: 15 amino acids. Losses at the gene ends were 4 bases for V and 7 bases for J; bases not matched to a gene: 5. In germline, CDR1 is MNHEY, CDR2 SVGAGI. In nucleotides, the CDR3 is TGTGCCAGCAGTTGGGGACTAGCGGGAGTGGCGACCCAGTACTTC. It is translated as CASSWGLAGVATQYF.

The chain has TRBV19 and TRBJ2-1, with TRBD2 identical over 11 bases. With 9 bases clipped from V and 8 bases from J, the junction kept 9 bases outside the gene matches. Looked up from germline, CDR1 is LNHDA and CDR2 is SQIVND (reference sequence). This CDR3 region has 14 residues. The DNA of the CDR3 is TGTGCCAGCCGCGGGACTAGCGGACTATATGAGCAGTTCTTC. This encodes CASRGTSGLYEQFF.

The chain employs TRBV11-2 and TRBJ1-3, with unresolved D. The CDR3 has 14 residues. The germline V and J ends were trimmed by 1 base and 2 bases, with 6 bases remaining between them. Germline V lookup: CDR1 SGHAT, CDR2 FQNNGV. The CDR3 nucleotides read TGTGCCAGCAGCTTAGCAGTTCCTGGAAACACCATATATTTT. Protein product: CASSLAVPGNTIYF. The full variable domain, its missing parts supplied by reference TRBV11-2 and TRBJ1-3, is EAGVAQSPRYKIIEKRQSVAFWCNPISGHATLYWYQQILGQGPKLLIQFQNNGVVDDSQLPKDRFSAERLKGVDSTLKIQPAKLEDSAVYLCASSLAVPGNTIYFGEGSWLTVV.

This rearrangement joins TRBV11-1 to TRBJ2-3; 8 positions agree with TRBD1. Trimming cost V 1 base and J 0 bases; bases outside gene matches: 9. The CDR3 totals 18 residues. The germline V gene encodes CDR1 SGHAT and CDR2 FQDESV (reference sequence). This CDR3 is CASSLVGTGRTSTDTQYF. Here the CDR3 DNA reads TGTGCCAGCAGCTTAGTGGGGACAGGCCGAACTAGCACAGATACGCAGTATTTT. Using reference TRBV11-1 and TRBJ2-3 for the parts outside the CDR3, the full variable domain is EAEVAQSPRYKITEKSQAVAFWCDPISGHATLYWYRQILGQGPELLVQFQDESVVDDSQLPKDRFSAERLKGVDSTLKIQPAELGDSAMYLCASSLVGTGRTSTDTQYFGPGTRLTVL.

V and J are TRBV27 and TRBJ2-5; 7 bases align to TRBD1. CDR1 and CDR2 (germline): MNHEY, SMNVEV (reference sequence). V lost 6 bases and J lost 5; bases outside the gene matches: 6. The CDR3 contains 13 residues. The CDR3 bases are TGTGCCAGCAGAAAACAGGGGCGGGAGACCCAGTACTTC. This encodes CASRKQGRETQYF.

The J gene is TRBJ2-3, the V gene TRBV27; tentatively, D is TRBD2 (6 bases). The length of the CDR3 is 15 residues. The V end lost 6 bases, the J end lost 0 bases, and 13 bases lay between the germline ends. Germline V gene lookup returns CDR1 MNHEY and CDR2 SMNVEV (reference sequence). CDR3 in amino acids: CASRQGSGSTDTQYF. Written as DNA, the CDR3 is TGTGCCAGCAGACAAGGAAGCGGGAGCACAGATACGCAGTATTTT.

J is TRBJ2-3 and V is TRBV6-1; 13 bases align to TRBD2. The germline gives CDR1 MNHNS, CDR2 SASEGT. This CDR3 is 18 amino acids long. The J segment lost 6 bases and the V segment lost 1 base, leaving 10 bases of the junction unmatched. The CDR3 sequence is CASSEVGGLAGVMDTQYF. The CDR3 DNA follows: TGTGCCAGCAGTGAAGTAGGAGGACTAGCGGGGGTGATGGATACGCAGTATTTT.

The genes are TRBV6-6 and TRBJ1-4, with unresolved D. This CDR3 comprises 14 residues. Germline V gene lookup returns CDR1 MNHNY and CDR2 SVGAGI (reference sequence). V was trimmed by 2 bases and J by 3 bases, leaving 7 bases between them. The DNA of the CDR3 is TGTGCCAGCAGTTACGGCACCCCTAATGAAAAACTGTTTTTT. The encoded protein is CASSYGTPNEKLFF.

This clone was seen more than once but under ten times. The chain employs TRBV5-1 and TRBJ1-1, with 8 bases fitting TRBD1. V lost 2 bases to trimming and J lost 11 bases; unmatched junction nucleotides: 11. This CDR3 is built from 14 residues. Germline CDR1 is SGHRS and CDR2 is YFSETQ. The CDR3 loop reads CASSLGSADREAFF. The CDR3 DNA reads TGCGCCAGCAGCTTAGGTTCAGCGGACAGGGAGGCTTTCTTT.

The chain has TRBV18 and TRBJ2-1; 12 bases line up with TRBD1. Germline trimming cut 3 bases from V and 10 bases from J; bases unmatched to any gene: 7. The CDR3 has 15 residues. Germline V gives CDR1 KGHSH, CDR2 LQKENI. CDR3 DNA: TGTGCCAGCTCACCCGCCGGGACAGGGGGCCGGGAGCAGTTCTTC. Protein: CASSPAGTGGREQFF. Combining the CDR3 with reference TRBV18 and TRBJ2-1 gives the whole variable domain NAGVMQNPRHLVRRRGQEARLRCSPMKGHSHVYWYRQLPEEGLKFMVYLQKENIIDESGMPKERFSAEFPKEGPSILRIQQVVRGDSAAYFCASSPAGTGGREQFFGPGTRLTVL.

On this clone: The final CDR3 position lacks the conserved phenylalanine or tryptophan, pointing to a likely read error. This rearrangement joins TRBV5-5 to TRBJ1-1; maybe TRBD1 (6 bases). V shed 4 bases and J shed 1 base, with 11 bases lying between them. This CDR3 is 14 amino acids long. Per the germline V gene, CDR1 is SGHKS and CDR2 is YYEKEE (reference sequence). CDR3 amino acids: CASSQGTRNTEAFL. The CDR3 bases are TGTGCCAGCAGCCAAGGGACAAGGAACACTGAAGCTTTCCTT.

The chain links TRBV5-1 to TRBJ1-1, with D tentatively TRBD1 (6 bases). The V gene's germline CDR1 is SGHRS and CDR2 YFSETQ. Deletions cut 4 bases from V and 7 bases from J, with 17 bases between. CDR3 length: 14 amino acids. DNA of the CDR3: TGCGCCAGCAGCGCCTCGACAGGAGGACGTGAAGCTTTCTTT. It codes for CASSASTGGREAFF.

The CDR3 nucleotides read TGTGCCAGCAGCCCCCCCGTGGAGGGAGAAAACTCTTACGAGCAGTACTTC. Its translation: CASSPPVEGENSYEQYF. The gene calls are TRBV9 and TRBJ2-7, with TRBD2 as a possible D gene (6 bases). The CDR3 is 17 residues long. Between the trimmed V and J ends, which lost 4 bases and 4 bases, there was a span of 24 bases. Looked up from germline, CDR1 is SGDLS and CDR2 is YYNGEE.

V usage is TRBV7-6 and J usage is TRBJ2-7; possibly TRBD2 for D (5 bases). Per the germline V gene, CDR1 is SGHVS and CDR2 is FNYEAQ. There are 14 residues in the CDR3. V gave up 5 bases and J gave up 2 bases, with 13 bases separating them. CDR3 loop: CASSPGSATYEQYF. In DNA, the CDR3 is TGTGCCAGCAGCCCGGGGAGTGCTACCTACGAGCAGTACTTC.

This chain uses TRBV11-2 with TRBJ2-5; 7 positions agree with TRBD1. The CDR3 spans 13 residues. J gave up 6 bases and V 3 bases, and 4 bases lay outside the gene matches. In germline, CDR1 is SGHAT, CDR2 FQNNGV. This CDR3 reads CASSLTGLKTQYF. The DNA for the CDR3 is TGTGCCAGCAGCTTGACAGGGTTGAAGACCCAGTACTTC.